This T cell receptor beta chain was sequenced in a study of graft-versus-host responses after intestinal transplantation (dated by TCRdb to the early 2020s). With regard to the full study: The transplants that recipients received were multivisceral, liver-intestinal, or isolated intestinal. Every recipient was given anti-thymocyte globulin induction, then maintenance tacrolimus and steroids for about 3 years. After intestinal transplantation, graft-versus-host and host-versus-graft alloreactive T cell clones in the graft, circulation and bone marrow were tracked using bulk TCR-beta CDR3 sequencing. Alloreactive clones were identified by sequencing pre-transplant mixed lymphocyte reaction products and comparing these products with unstimulated pre-transplant donor and recipient T cells. The cohort enrolled about two dozen intestinal transplant recipients, one of whom was a retransplant, and a few patients without pretransplant specimens were excluded. Donor T cell macrochimerism was defined as a peak of at least 4% donor T cells among recipient peripheral blood mononuclear cells. Instead of going to the commercial service, samples from a few later patients were sequenced in-house on an Illumina MiSeq and processed with MiXCR.

V is pared back by 5 bases and J by 11 bases, with 27 bases lying between the germline termini. From the cysteine up to the phenylalanine, the CDR3 has a length of 16 residues. Only the CDR3 DNA stays, 48 bases, in frame from base 1. The germline V gene supplies CDR1 LGHNA and CDR2 YNFKEQ. The time point label, read with the paper, signifies: cells obtained before transplantation from donor or recipient. CD3+CD4+ and CD3+CD8+ populations were FACS-sorted from unstimulated pre-transplant donor and recipient cells taken from spleen or lymph nodes. Library preparation was by the immunoSEQ multiplex PCR assay. For most patients, genomic DNA was isolated with the Qiagen DNeasy Blood and Tissue Kit and sent frozen to Adaptive Biotechnologies for TCR sequencing. High-throughput TCR-beta CDR3 sequencing of genomic DNA from most patients was performed by Adaptive Biotechnologies. The authors' pipeline ran thus. Adaptive's ImmunoSEQ software supplied the TCR sequencing data for about 18 patients, while MiXCR and VDJtools were used to process a few other patients. To correct CD4 versus CD8 sorting errors, sequences present in both subsets at a frequency ratio below 5:1 were removed. CDR3 nucleotide sequences shared between donor and recipient were removed because their origin could not be assigned. Alloreactive clones required at least 2-fold expansion over unstimulated cells and minimum CFSE-low frequency of 0.002% (template counts) or 0.001% (read counts). Clones were considered mappable if detected in sequenced pre-transplant spleen, lymph node, or MLR CFSE-low populations of the donor or recipient. Cumulative frequency of alloreactive clones was calculated as a percentage of all sequences weighted by copy number. As stored in TCRdb, this immuneACCESS dataset retains in-frame rearrangements with V and J assigned. A fraction of the clones does not appear; measured against another copy, unresolved V genes explain less than half of the discrepancy, and the remainder lacks a known reason. V, J and clone size reflect that table, while D and trimming were determined from the DNA. The sample data list 90,000 to 120,000 clones, and roughly 86% of these were observed just once. About 0.73% of the sample is taken by the ten largest.

What the work shows at the level of the full study, not this receptor alone: The relatively low number and heterogeneity of intestinal transplant patients limited the conclusions. Peak levels of circulating GvH clones were associated with declines in HvG clones early after transplant. Patients with donor T cell macrochimerism had high GvH to HvG T cell clonal ratios in their allografts. GvH clones turned up in recipient bone marrow, with some appearing earlier in ileal mucosa or blood, a pattern consistent with an intestinal mucosal origin.

This clone was recorded once. The antigen this receptor binds is unknown. There are no base qualities to consult, and no much larger clone falls within one base. The source material was unstimulated CD4+ T cells sorted from spleen or lymph node cells, sampled before transplant. The V and J segments used are TRBV4-2 and TRBJ1-1; a tentative D match to TRBD1 spans 5 bases. This TCR was recovered from a human donor who was the organ donor for an intestinal transplant. The DNA sequence is TGTGCCAGCAGCTTGATGGCCAGTCAGGGCATAGGGTCCGCTTTCTTT. Its translation reads: CASSLMASQGIGSAFF.